The present TCR beta chain was sequenced within a study of blood T cell repertoires in COVID-19 (dated by TCRdb to 2020 to 2021). Background for the entire study: The collaborator samples originated in the United States, Italy and Spain and spanned the acute and convalescent phases of COVID-19. The prospective study material was composed of cDNA or gDNA derived from T cells, B-cell-depleted T cells, or PBMCs. Subjects who had been exposed to COVID-19, were actively infected with it, or had recovered from it provided the deeply sampled blood TCRbeta repertoires that made up the dataset. The repertoires were released in a freely available public database intended as a resource for research on the immune response to SARS-CoV-2. Samples came from the ongoing ImmuneRACE study (first 160 participants) plus 1,254 subjects from 6 global collaborators. The sample metadata nearly always contained a de-identified subject ID, COVID-19 status, age in years and sex. HLA class I and class II types, where available, came from metadata supplied by the sample provider rather than from assay-based typing.

TCRbeta CDR3 regions were amplified from genomic DNA using the immunoSEQ Assay, a bias-controlled multiplex PCR. In the paper's pipeline: Within the assay, amplification of reference gene primers was used to estimate how many nucleated cells each sample contained. Sequence reads were collapsed and filtered to measure the absolute abundance of every unique TCRbeta CDR3 rearrangement. Productive Simpson clonality was computed per sample as the square root of Simpson's diversity index over productive rearrangements. TCRdb carries this immuneACCESS record with in-frame sequences only. Its versions omit some clonotypes, under half of them owing to an unresolved V gene in the studies checked, with the rest unexplained. The V and J calls and the clone size are those of that table, but D and trimming were determined from the DNA. The sample profile shows about 260,000 clones; more than 75% of them were found once. The leading ten clones occupy 2% to 3% of the sample.

The study at large found these results: The amount of clinical and demographic metadata varied by source and participant and was provided uncurated.

Collaborating institutions collected whole blood in K2EDTA tubes following their own protocols. For TCRbeta analysis, collaborators shipped samples in one of three forms: frozen whole blood, isolated PBMCs, or DNA extracted from either of those sample types. CDR1 and CDR2 were assigned from the germline V gene as SGHRS and YFSETQ. The V and J ends are trimmed by 3 bases and 7 bases, leaving 13 bases between them. Inclusive of the bounding cysteine and phenylalanine, the CDR3 is 14 residues long. Left in the record is the CDR3 DNA by itself, 42 bases read in frame from the first base. Notes on this clone: Its antigen is not yet known. No much larger clone exists at a distance of one base, and base qualities are not known.

Sequenced sample: peripheral blood. Recombination connected TRBV5-1 to TRBJ2-2, with TRBD1 as a weak D call on 6 bases. This receptor was taken from a woman between 45 and 65 years old with acute or convalescent COVID-19. The CDR3 reads as follows: CASSSGEISGELFF. The nucleotide sequence reads TGCGCCAGCAGCTCAGGGGAAATTAGCGGGGAGCTGTTTTTT.